This TCR beta chain was profiled in a study of T cells in Graves' hyperthyroidism and ophthalmopathy (dated 2019 in TCRdb). Background on the whole study: Peripheral blood samples were taken at initial diagnosis, before any treatment was given. Thyroid tissue and blood T-cell repertoires from six Graves' hyperthyroidism patients were also compared in the study. Whether ophthalmopathy could be predicted prospectively was tested in an independent validation cohort made up of roughly 19 hyperthyroidism patients plus 17 patients who later progressed to ophthalmopathy. The paper reports TCR Vbeta CDR3 sequencing of more than 120 peripheral blood samples: fewer than 50 ophthalmopathy, around 80 hyperthyroidism and about 17 progressor patients. Following sampling, methimazole starting at 30 mg daily was given to hyperthyroidism patients, and high-dose intravenous methylprednisolone was given to ophthalmopathy patients. The roughly 90 discovery patients were divided at random into training and test sets in a 7:3 ratio. To identify distinguishing TCR V-J signatures, a discovery cohort of 90 to 100 patients was used, comprising some 45 with Graves' ophthalmopathy and about 59 with stable Graves' hyperthyroidism.

The germline V gene (reference sequence) specifies SEHNR as CDR1 and FQNEAQ as CDR2. The CDR3 numbers 15 residues from cysteine through phenylalanine. Only CDR3 DNA remains: 45 bases, in frame from the first base. Trimming accounts for 7 bases at V and 8 bases at J, while the number of junction bases matched to no gene is 13. This clonotype was recorded at least ten times. It has no known antigen specificity. No much larger clonotype is one base removed from it; base qualities were not supplied. Graves' hyperthyroidism was defined as stable when no progression to ophthalmopathy occurred over 18 months of follow-up. Hyperthyroidism patients were newly diagnosed, had a disease duration of under 2 months, and were aged 18 to 65 years. Any patient with an uncontrolled infection, another autoimmune disease, pregnancy or lactation was excluded. Diagnoses were established on the basis of clinical symptoms, serum thyroxine and TRAb, thyroid ultrasound, and orbital computed tomography. Ficoll-Paque density gradient centrifugation was used to isolate PBMCs from 10 ml of fresh peripheral blood. Total RNA was extracted with Trizol reagent, and quality was checked on an Agilent 2100 Bioanalyzer.

Overall results and qualifications from the work: A 13 V-J signature model separated ophthalmopathy from stable hyperthyroidism, with roughly 88% sensitivity and roughly 81% specificity in cross-validation and 80%/75% in testing. Most expanded thyroid clonotypes (frequency above 0.001) were also detected in blood, suggesting blood repertoires may reflect thyroid immune responses. Sample size was not statistically predetermined, and investigators were not blinded to group allocation. In validation, progression to ophthalmopathy was predicted by the model with about 70% sensitivity and 72% to 85% specificity, a median of 6.5 months before onset.

The TCR beta CDR3 regions were amplified from RNA transcripts. The first round of RT-PCR for the TCR CDR3 was performed with the HTBI primer set and the Qiagen OneStep RT-PCR kit. The libraries were constructed in a second round of multiplex PCR and then size-selected and purified. Libraries were sequenced paired-end with 100 bp reads on an Illumina HiSeq2000. The study's own analysis went as follows. SOAPnuke was used to process the raw data, with reads discarded if the reads contained adapters or uncalled bases, had a mean Phred below 15, or lacked an exact constant-primer or identifier match. High-quality paired reads were merged using COPE v1.2.5, and each unique nucleotide sequence was defined as a clonotype. MiTCR v1.1 was used to align the clonotypes against IMGT TRBV, TRBD and TRBJ reference segments. Analysis was restricted to V-J combinations with a frequency above 0.0001, which covered over 98% of repertoires. A TCS score was defined as the ratio of F50 (clonal expansion) to E x V (chaos), with BLOSUM62-based TCRdist applied between CDR3 peptides within each V-J. Welch's t-statistics and random forest reduced some 510 V-J features to 13, which were used in a naive Bayes classifier (R e1071). Thyroid-blood repertoire similarity was quantified with the Morisita-Horn index. The public sequencing data were trimmed at Q25 with fastp and processed into clonotypes with MiXCR by TCRdb, which kept only in-frame beta chains. CDR3 protein sequences are deduplicated, and each keeps its most common genes and DNA. The V and J calls and clone size come from TCRdb's table, not from the authors' own analysis. Across this sample there are around 100,000 distinct CDR3 sequences, with less than 55% seen only once. The ten largest clonotypes hold roughly 24% of the sample.

The sequencing input was blood. This TCR was sampled from a man aged 35 to 55 with Graves' hyperthyroidism. Recombination connected TRBV7-9 to TRBJ2-2, and 7 bases in between align with TRBD2. The base sequence is TGTGCCAGCACTCCGACCTCGGGGGGTACGGGGGAGCTGTTTTTT. This is translated as CASTPTSGGTGELFF.